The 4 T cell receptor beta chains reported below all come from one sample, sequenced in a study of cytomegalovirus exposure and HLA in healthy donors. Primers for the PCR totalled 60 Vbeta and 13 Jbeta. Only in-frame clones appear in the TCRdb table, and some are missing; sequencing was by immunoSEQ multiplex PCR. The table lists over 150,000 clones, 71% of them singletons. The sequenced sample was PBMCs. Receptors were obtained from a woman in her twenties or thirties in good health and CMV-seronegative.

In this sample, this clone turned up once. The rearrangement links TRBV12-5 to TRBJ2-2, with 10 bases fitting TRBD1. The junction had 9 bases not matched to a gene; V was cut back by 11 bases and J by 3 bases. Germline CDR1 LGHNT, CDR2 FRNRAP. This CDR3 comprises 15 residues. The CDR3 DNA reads TGTGCTGCCCGCCGTGGGACAGGGGACACCGGGGAGCTGTTTTTT. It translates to CAARRGTGDTGELFF.

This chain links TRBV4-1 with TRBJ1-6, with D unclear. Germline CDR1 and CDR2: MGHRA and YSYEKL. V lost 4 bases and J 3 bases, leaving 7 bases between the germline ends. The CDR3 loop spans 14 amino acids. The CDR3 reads CASSPADYNSPLHF. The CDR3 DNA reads TGCGCCAGCAGCCCCGCGGACTATAATTCACCCCTCCACTTT.

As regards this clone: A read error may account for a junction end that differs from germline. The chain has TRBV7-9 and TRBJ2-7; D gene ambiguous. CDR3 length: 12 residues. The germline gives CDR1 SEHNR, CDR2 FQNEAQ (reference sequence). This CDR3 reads CSSSSSSYEQYF. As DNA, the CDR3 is TGTTCCAGCAGCTCCTCCTCCTACGAGCAGTACTTC.

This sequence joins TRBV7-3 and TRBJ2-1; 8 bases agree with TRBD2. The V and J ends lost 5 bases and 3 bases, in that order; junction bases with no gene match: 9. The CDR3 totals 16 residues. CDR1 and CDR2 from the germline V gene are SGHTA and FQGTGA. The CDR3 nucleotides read TGTGCCAGCAGCGTGAGCGGGAGTCGACTCTACAATGAGCAGTTCTTC. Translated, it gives CASSVSGSRLYNEQFF. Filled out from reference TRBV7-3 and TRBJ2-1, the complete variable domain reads GAGVSQTPSNKVTEKGKYVELRCDPISGHTALYWYRQSLGQGPEFLIYFQGTGAADDSGLPNDRFFAVRPEGSVSTLKIQRTERGDSAVYLCASSVSGSRLYNEQFFGPGTRLTVL.